The 10 T cell receptor beta chains below all came from one sample that was sequenced in a study of T cell repertoires in cytomegalovirus infection (dated by TCRdb to between 2018 and 2021). Reads for this sample came from an Illumina HiSeq 1500. The public reads were reanalyzed by TCRdb: fastp trimming at Q25, MiXCR alignment, in-frame beta chains only. One record per CDR3 amino acid sequence lists the most common genes and DNA. The table for this sample lists fewer than 700,000 distinct CDR3 sequences; 20% to 25% of them were counted only once. The leading ten clones occupy roughly 8% of the sample. Sequencing input: CD8+ T cells from PBMCs. The receptors stem from a human donor in good health (CMV status not recorded). Some clones in this sample may be carry-over from other donors' samples.

This rearrangement joins TRBV27 to TRBJ1-2; D remains unclear. The V gene's germline CDR1 is MNHEY and CDR2 SMNVEV (reference sequence). The ends were cut back, 4 bases at V and 4 bases at J, with 19 bases in the middle. CDR3 size: 16 residues. This chain's CDR3 is CASSSLETQDLYGYTF. The CDR3 nucleotides are TGTGCCAGCAGTTCCTTAGAAACCCAGGACCTCTATGGCTACACCTTC.

The sample holds many counts of this clonotype. The chain links TRBV7-2 to TRBJ1-3; D gene unclear. Per the germline V gene, CDR1 is SGHTA and CDR2 is FQGNSA. This CDR3 is 16 amino acids long. V gave up 3 bases and J gave up 2 bases, with 14 bases separating them. The CDR3 reads CASSFTRPVTGNTIYF. The CDR3 DNA follows: TGTGCCAGCAGCTTTACAAGGCCAGTGACTGGAAACACCATATATTTT.

V and J are TRBV15 and TRBJ1-1; a weak D match, TRBD1 (5 bases). CDR1 and CDR2 (germline): LNHNV, YYDKDF (reference sequence). The CDR3 is made up of 14 amino acids. Between the trimmed V and J ends, which lost 0 bases and 6 bases, there was a span of 11 bases. The CDR3: CATSRERGPPEAFF. The DNA of the CDR3 is TGTGCCACCAGCAGAGAGAGGGGACCCCCTGAAGCTTTCTTT.

CDR3 nucleotides: TGTGCCAGCAGCTCGAGACAGGAGCAGTTCTTC. Translated: CASSSRQEQFF. This chain links TRBV13 with TRBJ2-1, with a possible D match to TRBD1 (5 bases). Germline CDR1 reads PRHDT; CDR2 reads FYEKMQ (reference sequence). This CDR3 contains 11 residues. Between the trimmed V and J ends, which lost 4 bases and 10 bases, there was a span of 8 bases.

V gene TRBV29-1 combines with J gene TRBJ2-3; D call uncertain. V was clipped by 3 bases and J by 3 bases, with 10 bases between them. The length of the CDR3 is 13 residues. From germline, CDR1 is SQVTM and CDR2 ANQGSEA. The CDR3 DNA reads as TGCAGCGTTGAGATTGGAATGACAGATACGCAGTATTTT. Translated, it gives CSVEIGMTDTQYF.

For this clonotype: This may be a read error, as it is one base from a much larger clone. V and J are TRBV7-2 and TRBJ1-5; the D is unclear. Germline-derived CDR1 and CDR2 are SGHTA and FQGNSA. The CDR3 runs to 17 residues. The CDR3 DNA reads TGTGCCTGCAGACCAGGAGGCATATACGGTAGCAATCAGCCCCAGCATTTT. Its translation: CACRPGGIYGSNQPQHF.

This rearrangement joins TRBV4-3 to TRBJ2-3; 8 positions agree with TRBD2. The CDR3 length is 15 residues. The V gene's germline CDR1 is LGHNA and CDR2 YSLEER. The V segment lost 4 bases and the J segment 2 bases; nucleotides outside the gene matches: 5. The CDR3 spells CASSRVAGNTDTQYF. CDR3 nucleotide sequence: TGCGCCAGCAGCCGAGTAGCGGGGAACACAGATACGCAGTATTTT.

This clonotype was found a few times. The rearrangement uses TRBV25-1 and TRBJ1-1; D is uncertain. Looked up from germline, CDR1 is MGHDK and CDR2 is SYGVNS. The CDR3 consists of 14 residues. V was clipped by 7 bases and J by 5 bases, with 17 bases between them. CDR3 coding DNA: TGTGCCAGCAATGCTGAAGGGTCAAAAACTGAAGCTTTCTTT. Translated, it gives CASNAEGSKTEAFF.

The chain recombines TRBV5-6 with TRBJ2-3, with D perhaps matching TRBD1 or TRBD2 (5 bases each). Trimming removed 1 base from V and 0 bases from J, with 15 bases in between. The CDR3 sequence is 17 residues long. Germline assignment: CDR1 SGHDT and CDR2 YYEEEE. CDR3 bases: TGTGCCAGCAGCTTGAAAAGGGGTTGGACTAGCACAGATACGCAGTATTTT. Encoded protein: CASSLKRGWTSTDTQYF.

The chain combines TRBV15 with TRBJ1-5; D remains unclear. In germline, CDR1 is LNHNV, CDR2 YYDKDF (reference sequence). V lost 4 bases to trimming and J lost 2 bases, with 9 bases between them. The CDR3 is 14 residues long. DNA of the CDR3: TGTGCCACCAGCAAGTACGGGGGCAATCAGCCCCAGCATTTT. Protein sequence: CATSKYGGNQPQHF.